The clone carrying this TCR beta chain was picked up a small number of times. Trimming pared 4 bases from V and 3 bases from J, leaving 13 bases between. CDR1 is SQVTM, CDR2 ANQGSEA, per germline. This CDR3 has 13 residues. The data derive from a study of Graves' ophthalmopathy and Graves' hyperthyroidism. The study enrolled ophthalmopathy donors with moderate-to-severe activity, CAS ≥3, NOSPECS ≥4 and duration under 3 months. The sequenced template was RNA, covering the TCR beta CDR3 region. First-round RT-PCR used HTBI primers; second-round multiplex PCR followed. MiXCR, run by TCRdb on the multiplex PCR reads, gives a single entry per CDR3 protein. The sample has 200,000 to 250,000 distinct CDR3 sequences, around 50% seen once.

The source is an adult man with Graves' ophthalmopathy. The material sequenced was peripheral blood. The chain joins TRBV29-1 to TRBJ2-7, with no clear D. The CDR3 sequence: CSVAAGLGYEQYF. CDR3 DNA sequence: TGCAGCGTTGCAGCCGGGTTGGGCTACGAGCAGTACTTC.